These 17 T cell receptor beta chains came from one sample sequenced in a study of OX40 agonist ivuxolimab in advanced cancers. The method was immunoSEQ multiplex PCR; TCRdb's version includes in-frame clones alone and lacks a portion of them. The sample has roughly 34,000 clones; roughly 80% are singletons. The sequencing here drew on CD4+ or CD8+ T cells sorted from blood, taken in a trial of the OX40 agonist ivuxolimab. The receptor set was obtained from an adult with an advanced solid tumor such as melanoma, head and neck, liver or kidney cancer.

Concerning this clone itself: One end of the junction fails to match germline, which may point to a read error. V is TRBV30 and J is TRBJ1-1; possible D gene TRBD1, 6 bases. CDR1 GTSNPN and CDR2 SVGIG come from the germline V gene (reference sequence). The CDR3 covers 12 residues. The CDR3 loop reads CAWSRGDTKAFF. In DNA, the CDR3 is TGTGCCTGGAGTAGGGGGGACACTAAAGCTTTCTTT.

This CDR3 is CASSYSTGVFNQPQHF. CDR3 coding DNA: TGTGCCAGCAGCTATTCAACAGGGGTGTTCAATCAGCCCCAGCATTTT. The chain joins TRBV7-9 to TRBJ1-5; 7 nucleotides match TRBD1. The CDR3 sequence is 16 residues long. V dropped 4 bases and J dropped 3; count of bases not matched to a gene: 9. CDR1 and CDR2 (germline): SEHNR, FQNEAQ (reference sequence).

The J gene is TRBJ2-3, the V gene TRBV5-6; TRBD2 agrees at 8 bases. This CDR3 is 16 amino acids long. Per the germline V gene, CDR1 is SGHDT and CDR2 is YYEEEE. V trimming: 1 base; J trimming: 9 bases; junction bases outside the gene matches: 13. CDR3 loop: CASSLYGRGSLATQYF. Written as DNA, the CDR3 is TGTGCCAGCAGCTTGTACGGGAGGGGCTCGTTGGCGACGCAGTATTTT.

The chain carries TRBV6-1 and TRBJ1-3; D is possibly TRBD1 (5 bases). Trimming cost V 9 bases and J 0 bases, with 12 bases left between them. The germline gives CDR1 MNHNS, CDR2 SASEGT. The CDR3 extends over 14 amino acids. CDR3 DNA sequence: TGTGCCAGTTCAGGGCCCTTCTCTGGAAACACCATATATTTT. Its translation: CASSGPFSGNTIYF.

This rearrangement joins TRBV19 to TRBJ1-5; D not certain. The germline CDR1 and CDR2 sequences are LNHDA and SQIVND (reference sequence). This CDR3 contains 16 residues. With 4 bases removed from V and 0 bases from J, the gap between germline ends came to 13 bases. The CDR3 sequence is CASSNSEGYSNQPQHF. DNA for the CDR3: TGTGCCAGTAGTAACTCCGAGGGATATAGCAATCAGCCCCAGCATTTT.

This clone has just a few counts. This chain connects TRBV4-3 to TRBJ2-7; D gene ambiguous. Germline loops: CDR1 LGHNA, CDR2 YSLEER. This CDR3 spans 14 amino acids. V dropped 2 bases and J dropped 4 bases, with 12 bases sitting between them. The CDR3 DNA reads TGCGCCAGCAGCCAACGGGTTGTGAGGTACGAGCAGTACTTC. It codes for CASSQRVVRYEQYF.

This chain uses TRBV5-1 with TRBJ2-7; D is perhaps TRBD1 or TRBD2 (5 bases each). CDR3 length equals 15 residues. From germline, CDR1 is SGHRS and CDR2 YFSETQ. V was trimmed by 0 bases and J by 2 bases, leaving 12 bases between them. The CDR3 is CASSLDPGATYEQYF. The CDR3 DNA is TGCGCCAGCAGCTTGGACCCCGGGGCCACCTACGAGCAGTACTTC.

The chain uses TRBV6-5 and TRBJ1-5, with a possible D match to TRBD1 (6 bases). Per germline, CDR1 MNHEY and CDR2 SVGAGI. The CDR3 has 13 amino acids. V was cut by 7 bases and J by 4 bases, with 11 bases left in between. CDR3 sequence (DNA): TGTGCCAGCAACAGGGTACCGAATCAGCCCCAGCATTTT. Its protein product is CASNRVPNQPQHF.

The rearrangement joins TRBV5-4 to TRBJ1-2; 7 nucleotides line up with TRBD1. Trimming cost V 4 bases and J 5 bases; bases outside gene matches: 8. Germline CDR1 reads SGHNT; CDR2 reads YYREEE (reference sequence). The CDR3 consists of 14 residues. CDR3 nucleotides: TGTGCCAGCAGCACAAGACAGGGAGGGTATGGCTACACCTTC. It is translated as CASSTRQGGYGYTF.

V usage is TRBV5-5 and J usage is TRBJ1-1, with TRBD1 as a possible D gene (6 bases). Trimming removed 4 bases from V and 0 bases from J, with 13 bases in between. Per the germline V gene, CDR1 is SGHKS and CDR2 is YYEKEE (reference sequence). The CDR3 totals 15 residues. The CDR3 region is CASSTIGTLNTEAFF. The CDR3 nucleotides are TGTGCCAGCAGCACTATCGGGACATTGAACACTGAAGCTTTCTTT.

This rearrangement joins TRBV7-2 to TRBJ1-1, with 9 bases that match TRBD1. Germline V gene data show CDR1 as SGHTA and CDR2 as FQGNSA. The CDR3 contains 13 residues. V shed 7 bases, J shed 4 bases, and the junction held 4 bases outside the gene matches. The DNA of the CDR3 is TGTGCCAGCACTCGGGACAGGGTCACTGAAGCTTTCTTT. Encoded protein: CASTRDRVTEAFF.

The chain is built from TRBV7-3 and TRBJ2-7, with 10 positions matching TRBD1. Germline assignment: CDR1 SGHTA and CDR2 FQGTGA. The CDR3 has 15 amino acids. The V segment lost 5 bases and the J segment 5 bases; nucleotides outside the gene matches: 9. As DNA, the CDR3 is TGTGCCAGCAGCCCCGGACAGGGGGGCCTCAACGAGCAGTACTTC. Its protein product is CASSPGQGGLNEQYF.

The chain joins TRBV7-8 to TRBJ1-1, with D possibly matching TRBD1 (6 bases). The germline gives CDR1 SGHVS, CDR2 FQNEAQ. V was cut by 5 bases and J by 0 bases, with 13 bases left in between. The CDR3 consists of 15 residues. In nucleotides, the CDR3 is TGTGCCAGCAGCCCGGGGGGCAGTCTGAACACTGAAGCTTTCTTT. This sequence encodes CASSPGGSLNTEAFF.

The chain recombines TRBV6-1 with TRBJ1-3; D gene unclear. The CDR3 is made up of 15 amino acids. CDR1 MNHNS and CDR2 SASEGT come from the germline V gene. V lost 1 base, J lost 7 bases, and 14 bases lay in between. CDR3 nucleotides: TGTGCCAGCAGTGAAGGTTCGGGCCGGAGTAACACCATATATTTT. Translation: CASSEGSGRSNTIYF.

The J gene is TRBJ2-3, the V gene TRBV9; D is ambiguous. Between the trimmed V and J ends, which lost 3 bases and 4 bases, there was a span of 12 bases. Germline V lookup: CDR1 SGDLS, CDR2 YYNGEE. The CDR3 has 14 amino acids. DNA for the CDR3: TGTGCCAGCAGCGACTCCTTGGCGGCAGATACGCAGTATTTT. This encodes CASSDSLAADTQYF.

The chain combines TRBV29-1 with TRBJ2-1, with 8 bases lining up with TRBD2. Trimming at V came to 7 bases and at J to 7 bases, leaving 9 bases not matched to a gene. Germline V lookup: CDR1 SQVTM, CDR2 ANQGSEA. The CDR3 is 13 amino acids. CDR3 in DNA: TGCAGCGCCGGGGGGGCCCGGTTTAATGAGCAGTTCTTC. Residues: CSAGGARFNEQFF.

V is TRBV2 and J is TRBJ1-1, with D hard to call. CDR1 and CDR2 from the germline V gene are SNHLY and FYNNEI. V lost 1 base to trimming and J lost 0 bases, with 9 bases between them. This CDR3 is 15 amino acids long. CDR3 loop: CASSEEQRMNTEAFF. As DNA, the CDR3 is TGTGCCAGCAGTGAAGAACAGAGAATGAACACTGAAGCTTTCTTT. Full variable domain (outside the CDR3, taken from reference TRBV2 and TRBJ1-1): EPEVTQTPSHQVTQMGQEVILRCVPISNHLYFYWYRQILGQKVEFLVSFYNNEISEKSEIFDDQFSVERPDGSNFTLKIRSTKLEDSAMYFCASSEEQRMNTEAFFGQGTRLTVV.